The sequence of this T cell receptor (beta chain) was determined in a study of blood T cell repertoires in COVID-19. As for the study in general: The study drew acute and convalescent COVID-19 samples from the United States, Italy and Spain.

In the authors' workflow: Reference gene primer amplification in the assay estimated nucleated cell counts. The protocol was immunoSEQ multiplex PCR, while the TCRdb copy is restricted to in-frame clones and leaves out a portion. D and trimming come from the DNA, and the V and J calls and clone size come from that table. This sample has about 330,000 clones, with about 90% found just once. Participants had their cohort set by participant-reported clinical history. The study counted Cohort 3 donors as recovered given two negative PCRs, clearance, or symptom resolution. This receptor was identified in a woman younger than 45 who had recovered from COVID-19. Sequencing was done on a sample of PBMCs or T cells enriched from blood (not recorded which).

The CDR3 coding sequence is TGTGCCAGCAGTCGGACAGGGATTCAGCCCCAGCATTTT. Translated, it gives CASSRTGIQPQHF. The chain joins TRBV11-2 to TRBJ1-5; 8 bases are shared with TRBD1. Germline CDR1 and CDR2: SGHAT and FQNNGV. The CDR3 is 13 residues long. The trim removed 6 bases at V and 6 bases at J, leaving 4 bases unmatched. Combining the CDR3 with reference TRBV11-2 and TRBJ1-5 gives the whole variable domain EAGVAQSPRYKIIEKRQSVAFWCNPISGHATLYWYQQILGQGPKLLIQFQNNGVVDDSQLPKDRFSAERLKGVDSTLKIQPAKLEDSAVYLCASSRTGIQPQHFGDGTRLSIL.